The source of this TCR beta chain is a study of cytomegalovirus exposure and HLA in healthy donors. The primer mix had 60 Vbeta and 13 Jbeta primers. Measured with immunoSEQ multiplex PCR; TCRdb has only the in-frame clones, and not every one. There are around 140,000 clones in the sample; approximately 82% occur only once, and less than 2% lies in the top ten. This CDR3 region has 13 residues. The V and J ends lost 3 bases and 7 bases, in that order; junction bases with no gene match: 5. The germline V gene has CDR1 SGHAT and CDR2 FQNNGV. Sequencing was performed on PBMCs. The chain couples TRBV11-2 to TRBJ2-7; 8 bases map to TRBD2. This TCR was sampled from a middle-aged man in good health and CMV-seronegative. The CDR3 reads CASSFGTSLEQYF. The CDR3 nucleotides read TGTGCCAGCAGCTTCGGGACTAGTTTGGAGCAGTACTTC. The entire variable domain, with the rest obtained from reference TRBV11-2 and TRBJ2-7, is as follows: EAGVAQSPRYKIIEKRQSVAFWCNPISGHATLYWYQQILGQGPKLLIQFQNNGVVDDSQLPKDRFSAERLKGVDSTLKIQPAKLEDSAVYLCASSFGTSLEQYFGPGTRLTVT.